The entry below gives a single T cell receptor (beta chain) sequence along with its context. The sample originates from a study of blood T cell repertoires in COVID-19. The V gene lost 7 bases and the J gene lost 0 bases, with 10 bases spanning the gap. The CDR3 sequence is 14 residues long. Germline assignment: CDR1 LNHDA and CDR2 SQIVND (reference sequence). Only in-frame clones appear in the TCRdb table, and some are missing; sequencing was by immunoSEQ multiplex PCR. The data show about 130,000 clones, 85% to 90% seen once. J is TRBJ1-5 and V is TRBV19; a possible D gene is TRBD1 (5 bases). This receptor was obtained from a woman older than 75 with COVID-19, enrolled during active disease. Sequenced material: peripheral blood. The CDR3 nucleotides read TGTGCCAGTAATGGGGCAGCTAGCAATCAGCCCCAGCATTTT. This sequence encodes CASNGAASNQPQHF. Supplemented by reference TRBV19 and TRBJ1-5, the full variable domain reads DGGITQSPKYLFRKEGQNVTLSCEQNLNHDAMYWYRQDPGQGLRLIYYSQIVNDFQKGDIAEGYSVSREKKESFPLTVTSAQKNPTAFYLCASNGAASNQPQHFGDGTRLSIL.